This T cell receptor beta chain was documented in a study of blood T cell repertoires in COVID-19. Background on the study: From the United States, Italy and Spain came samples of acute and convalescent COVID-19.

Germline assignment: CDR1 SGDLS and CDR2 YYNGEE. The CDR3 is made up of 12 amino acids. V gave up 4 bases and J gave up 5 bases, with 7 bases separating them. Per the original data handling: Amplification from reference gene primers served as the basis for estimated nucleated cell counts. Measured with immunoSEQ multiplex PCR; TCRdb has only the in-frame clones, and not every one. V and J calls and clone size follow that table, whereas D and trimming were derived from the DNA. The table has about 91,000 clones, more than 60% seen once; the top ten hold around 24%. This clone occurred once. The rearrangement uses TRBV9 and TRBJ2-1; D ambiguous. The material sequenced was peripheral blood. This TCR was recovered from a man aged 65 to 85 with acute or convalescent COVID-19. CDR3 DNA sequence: TGTGCCAGCAGCAAGCCCGACAATGAGCAGTTCTTC. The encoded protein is CASSKPDNEQFF. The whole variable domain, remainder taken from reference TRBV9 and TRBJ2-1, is DSGVTQTPKHLITATGQRVTLRCSPRSGDLSVYWYQQSLDQGLQFLIQYYNGEERAKGNILERFSAQQFPDLHSELNLSSLELGDSALYFCASSKPDNEQFFGPGTRLTVL.